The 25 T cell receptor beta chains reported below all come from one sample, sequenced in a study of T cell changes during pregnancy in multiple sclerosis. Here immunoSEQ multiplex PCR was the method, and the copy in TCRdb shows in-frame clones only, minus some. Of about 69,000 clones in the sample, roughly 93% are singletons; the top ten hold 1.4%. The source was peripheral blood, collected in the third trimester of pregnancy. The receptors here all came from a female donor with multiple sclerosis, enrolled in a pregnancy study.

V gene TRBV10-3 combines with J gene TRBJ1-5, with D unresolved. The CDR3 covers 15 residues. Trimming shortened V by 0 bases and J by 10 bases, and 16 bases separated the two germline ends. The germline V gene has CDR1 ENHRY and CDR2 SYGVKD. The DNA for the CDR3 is TGTGCCATCAGTGAGTCGAGCGCGGGGAGACGACCCCAGCATTTT. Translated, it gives CAISESSAGRRPQHF.

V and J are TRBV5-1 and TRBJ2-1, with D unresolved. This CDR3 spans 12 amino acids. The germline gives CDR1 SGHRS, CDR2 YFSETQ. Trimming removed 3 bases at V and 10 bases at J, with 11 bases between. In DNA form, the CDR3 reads TGCGCCAGCAGCTCGCAGTTTTTCGAGCAGTTCTTC. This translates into CASSSQFFEQFF. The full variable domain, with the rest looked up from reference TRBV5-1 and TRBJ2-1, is KAGVTQTPRYLIKTRGQQVTLSCSPISGHRSVSWYQQTPGQGLQFLFEYFSETQRNKGNFPGRFSGRQFSNSRSEMNVSTLELGDSALYLCASSSQFFEQFFGPGTRLTVL.

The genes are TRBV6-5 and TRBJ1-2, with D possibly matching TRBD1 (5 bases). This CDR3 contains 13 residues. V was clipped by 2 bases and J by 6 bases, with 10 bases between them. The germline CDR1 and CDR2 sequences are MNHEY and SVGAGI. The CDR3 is CASSYGGYDGYTF. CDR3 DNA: TGTGCCAGCAGTTACGGGGGGTACGATGGCTACACCTTC.

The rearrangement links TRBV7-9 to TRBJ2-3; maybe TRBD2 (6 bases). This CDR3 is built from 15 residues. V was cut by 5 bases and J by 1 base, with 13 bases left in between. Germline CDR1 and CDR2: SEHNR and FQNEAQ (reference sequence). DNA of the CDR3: TGTGCCAGCAGCCGGGCGGTAGCGGGCACAGATACGCAGTATTTT. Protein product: CASSRAVAGTDTQYF.

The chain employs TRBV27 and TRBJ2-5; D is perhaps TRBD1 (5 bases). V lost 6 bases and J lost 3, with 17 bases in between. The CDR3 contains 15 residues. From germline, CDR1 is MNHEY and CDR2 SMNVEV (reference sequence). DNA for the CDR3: TGTGCCAGCAGCACCGACAGAACCTCGAAAGAGACCCAGTACTTC. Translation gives CASSTDRTSKETQYF.

CDR3 nucleotide sequence: TGTGCCAGCAGCTTAGGGGGGGGACTAGGGGAAGGCACAGATACGCAGTATTTT. Translating gives CASSLGGGLGEGTDTQYF. The genes are TRBV11-3 and TRBJ2-3, with 8 bases aligning to TRBD2. Trimming at V came to 1 base and at J to 1 base, leaving 10 bases not matched to a gene. Germline CDR1 SGHNT, CDR2 YENEEA. This CDR3 has 18 amino acids.

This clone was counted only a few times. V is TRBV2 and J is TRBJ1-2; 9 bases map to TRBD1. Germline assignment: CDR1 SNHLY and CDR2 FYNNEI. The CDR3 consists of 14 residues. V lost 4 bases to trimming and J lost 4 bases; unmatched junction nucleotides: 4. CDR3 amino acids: CASSGGTGSYGYTF. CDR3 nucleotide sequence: TGTGCCAGCAGTGGGGGGACAGGGAGCTATGGCTACACCTTC.

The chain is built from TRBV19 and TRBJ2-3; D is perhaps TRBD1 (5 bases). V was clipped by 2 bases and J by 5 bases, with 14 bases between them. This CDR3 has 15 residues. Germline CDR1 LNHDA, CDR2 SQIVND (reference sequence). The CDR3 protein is CASSISPTGVDTQYF. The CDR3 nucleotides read TGTGCCAGTAGTATAAGCCCAACAGGCGTAGATACGCAGTATTTT.

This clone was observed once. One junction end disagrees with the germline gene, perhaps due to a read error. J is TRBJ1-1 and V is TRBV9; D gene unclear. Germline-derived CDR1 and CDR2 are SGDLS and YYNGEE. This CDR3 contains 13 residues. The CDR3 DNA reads TGTGCCAGCAGCGAAAGACCCGCGGTCTCCAAGGAATTT. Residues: CASSERPAVSKEF.

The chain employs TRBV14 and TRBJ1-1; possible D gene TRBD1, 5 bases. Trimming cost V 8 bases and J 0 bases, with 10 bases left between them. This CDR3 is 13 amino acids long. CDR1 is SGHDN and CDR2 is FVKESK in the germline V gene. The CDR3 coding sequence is TGTGCCAGCCATCAGGGTATGAACACTGAAGCTTTCTTT. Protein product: CASHQGMNTEAFF.

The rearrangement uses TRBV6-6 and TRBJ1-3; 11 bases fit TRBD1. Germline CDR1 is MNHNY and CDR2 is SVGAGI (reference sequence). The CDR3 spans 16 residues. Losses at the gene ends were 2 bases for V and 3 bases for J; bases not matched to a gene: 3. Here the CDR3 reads CASSYGTGGSGNTIYF. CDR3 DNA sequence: TGTGCCAGCAGTTACGGGACAGGGGGAAGTGGAAACACCATATATTTT.

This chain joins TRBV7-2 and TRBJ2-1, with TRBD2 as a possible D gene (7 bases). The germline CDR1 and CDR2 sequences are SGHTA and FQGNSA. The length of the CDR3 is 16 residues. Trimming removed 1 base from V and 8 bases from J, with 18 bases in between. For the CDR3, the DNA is TGTGCCAGCAGCTTAGGAGGGGGGGCCAATGTCTATGAGCAGTTCTTC. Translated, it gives CASSLGGGANVYEQFF.

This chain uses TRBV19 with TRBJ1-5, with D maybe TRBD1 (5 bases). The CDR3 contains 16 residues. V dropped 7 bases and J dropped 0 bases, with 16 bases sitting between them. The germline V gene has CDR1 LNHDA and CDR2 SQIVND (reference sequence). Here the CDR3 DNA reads TGTGCCAGTAAAAACACAGGCCCCTATAGCAATCAGCCCCAGCATTTT. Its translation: CASKNTGPYSNQPQHF.

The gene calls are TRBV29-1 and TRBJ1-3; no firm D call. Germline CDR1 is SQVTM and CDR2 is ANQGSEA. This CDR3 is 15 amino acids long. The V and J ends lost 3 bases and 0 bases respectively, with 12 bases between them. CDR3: CSVDERFSSGNTIYF. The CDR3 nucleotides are TGCAGCGTTGATGAGCGGTTCAGCTCTGGAAACACCATATATTTT.

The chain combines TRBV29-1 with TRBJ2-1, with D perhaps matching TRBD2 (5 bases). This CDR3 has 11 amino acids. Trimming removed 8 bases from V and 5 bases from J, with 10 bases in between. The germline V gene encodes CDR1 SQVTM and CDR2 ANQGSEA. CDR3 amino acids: CSWRGHNEQFF. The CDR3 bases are TGCAGCTGGCGAGGGCACAATGAGCAGTTCTTC.

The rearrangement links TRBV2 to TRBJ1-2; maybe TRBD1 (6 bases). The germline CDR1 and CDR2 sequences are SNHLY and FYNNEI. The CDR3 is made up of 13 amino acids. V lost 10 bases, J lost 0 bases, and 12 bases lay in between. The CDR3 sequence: CATQTGTNYGYTF. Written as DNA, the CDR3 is TGTGCCACCCAGACAGGAACTAACTATGGCTACACCTTC.

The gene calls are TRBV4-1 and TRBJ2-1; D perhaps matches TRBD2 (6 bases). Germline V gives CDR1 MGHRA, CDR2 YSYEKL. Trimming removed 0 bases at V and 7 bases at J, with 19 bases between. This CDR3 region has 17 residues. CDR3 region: CASSQEGGLFGYNEQFF. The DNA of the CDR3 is TGCGCCAGCAGCCAAGAGGGAGGTTTATTCGGTTATAATGAGCAGTTCTTC.

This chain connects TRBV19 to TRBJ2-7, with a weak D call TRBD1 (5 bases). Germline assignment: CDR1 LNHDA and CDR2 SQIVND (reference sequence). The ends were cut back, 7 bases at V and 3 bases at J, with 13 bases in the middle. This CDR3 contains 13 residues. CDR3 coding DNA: TGTGCCAGTAAGCGAACAGGCGTCTACGAGCAGTACTTC. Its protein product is CASKRTGVYEQYF.

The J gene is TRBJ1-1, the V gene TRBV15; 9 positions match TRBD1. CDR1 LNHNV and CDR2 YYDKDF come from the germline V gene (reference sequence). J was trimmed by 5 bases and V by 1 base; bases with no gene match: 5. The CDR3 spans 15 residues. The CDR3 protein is CATSRAPGQGTEAFF. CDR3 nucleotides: TGTGCCACCAGCAGAGCCCCTGGACAGGGGACTGAAGCTTTCTTT.

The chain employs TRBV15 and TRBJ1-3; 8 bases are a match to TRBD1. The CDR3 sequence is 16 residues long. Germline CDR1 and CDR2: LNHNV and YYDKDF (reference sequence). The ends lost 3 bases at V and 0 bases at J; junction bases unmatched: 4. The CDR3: CATSSGDRSSGNTIYF. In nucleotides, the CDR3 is TGTGCCACCAGCAGCGGGGACAGGAGCTCTGGAAACACCATATATTTT.

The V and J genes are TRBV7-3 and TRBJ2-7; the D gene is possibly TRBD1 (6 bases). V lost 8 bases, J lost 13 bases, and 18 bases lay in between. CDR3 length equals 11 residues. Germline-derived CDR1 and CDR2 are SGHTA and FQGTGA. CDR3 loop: CASGSQGEVYF. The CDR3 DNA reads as TGTGCCAGCGGCTCACAGGGTGAGGTATACTTC.

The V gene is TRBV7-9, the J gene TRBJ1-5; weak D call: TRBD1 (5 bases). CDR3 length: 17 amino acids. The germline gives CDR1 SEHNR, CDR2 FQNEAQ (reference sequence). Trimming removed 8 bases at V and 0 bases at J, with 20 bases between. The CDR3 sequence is CASGCPSGLYSNQPQHF. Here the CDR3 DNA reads TGTGCCAGCGGGTGTCCCTCGGGACTATATAGCAATCAGCCCCAGCATTTT.

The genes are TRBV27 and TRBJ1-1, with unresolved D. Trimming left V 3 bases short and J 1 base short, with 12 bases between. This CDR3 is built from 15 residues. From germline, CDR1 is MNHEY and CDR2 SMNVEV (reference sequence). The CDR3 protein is CASSFNWAENTEAFF. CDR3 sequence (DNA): TGTGCCAGCAGTTTTAATTGGGCAGAGAACACTGAAGCTTTCTTT.

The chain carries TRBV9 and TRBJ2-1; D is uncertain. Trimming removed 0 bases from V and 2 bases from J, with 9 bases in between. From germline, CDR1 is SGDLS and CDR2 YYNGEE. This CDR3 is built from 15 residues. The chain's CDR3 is CASSVVGNTYNEQFF. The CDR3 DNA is TGTGCCAGCAGCGTAGTTGGCAATACCTACAATGAGCAGTTCTTC.

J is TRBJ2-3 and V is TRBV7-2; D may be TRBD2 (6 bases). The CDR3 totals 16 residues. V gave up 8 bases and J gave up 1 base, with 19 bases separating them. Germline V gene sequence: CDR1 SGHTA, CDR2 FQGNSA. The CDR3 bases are TGTGCCAGCTCCCGAGGCGGCTTAGCGGGCACAGATACGCAGTATTTT. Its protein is CASSRGGLAGTDTQYF. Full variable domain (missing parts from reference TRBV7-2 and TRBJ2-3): GAGVSQSPSNKVTEKGKDVELRCDPISGHTALYWYRQSLGQGLEFLIYFQGNSAPDKSGLPSDRFSAERTGGSVSTLTIQRTQQEDSAVYLCASSRGGLAGTDTQYFGPGTRLTVL.